The next 25 T cell receptor beta chains were all read from a single sample in a study of vaccination effects on CD4 cells after COVID-19. The data were produced by immunoSEQ multiplex PCR, yet TCRdb's version contains in-frame clones alone and is incomplete. The table has about 41,000 clones, around 67% seen once. No cognate antigen is known for these TCRs. Peptide-pool stimulation followed by sequencing identified expanded antigen-specific CD4+ clonotypes in the ViraFEST assay. The authors isolated CD4+ T cells after around 9 days of culture. Negative nucleocapsid antibody tests before and after vaccination confirmed no previous SARS-CoV-2 infection. Sequencing was performed on CD4+ T cells from PBMCs cultured with HCoV-OC43 spike peptides, taken before COVID-19 vaccination. Described subset: HCoV-OC43 spike overlapping peptide pool stimulation. Receptors were obtained from a human donor who received a COVID-19 vaccine.

V gene TRBV7-3 combines with J gene TRBJ1-2; D unresolved. Trimming cost V 4 bases and J 2 bases, with 14 bases left between them. The CDR3 is 15 residues long. In germline, CDR1 is SGHTA, CDR2 FQGTGA. The CDR3 sequence is CASSSLERRNYGYTF. In nucleotides, the CDR3 is TGTGCCAGCAGCTCACTCGAGAGGCGCAACTATGGCTACACCTTC.

The rearrangement links TRBV3-1 (or the pseudogene TRBV3-2) to TRBJ1-1; tentative D call: TRBD1 (6 bases). This CDR3 contains 14 residues. The V gene lost 4 bases and the J gene lost 0 bases, with 9 bases spanning the gap. Germline CDR1 LGHDT, CDR2 YNNKEL (reference sequence). The CDR3 nucleotides are TGTGCCAGCAGCCCCAGGGGATTGAACACTGAAGCTTTCTTT. Translation gives CASSPRGLNTEAFF.

The CDR3 here is CASRGLQETQYF. Here the CDR3 DNA reads TGTGCCAGCAGGGGACTTCAAGAGACCCAGTACTTC. This chain connects TRBV7-9 to TRBJ2-5; a weak D match, TRBD2 (6 bases). Germline V gives CDR1 SEHNR, CDR2 FQNEAQ (reference sequence). This CDR3 has 12 residues. The ends were cut back, 6 bases at V and 2 bases at J, with 7 bases in the middle. Supplemented by reference TRBV7-9 and TRBJ2-5, the full variable domain reads DTGVSQNPRHKITKRGQNVTFRCDPISEHNRLYWYRQTLGQGPEFLTYFQNEAQLEKSRLLSDRFSAERPKGSFSTLEIQRTEQGDSAMYLCASRGLQETQYFGPGTRLLVL.

This clone was seen only a few times. This sequence joins TRBV30 and TRBJ1-5; D ambiguous. Trimming removed 3 bases from V and 1 base from J, with 10 bases in between. Looked up from germline, CDR1 is GTSNPN and CDR2 is SVGIG (reference sequence). This CDR3 has 14 amino acids. The CDR3 loop is CAWSGLLSNQPQHF. The DNA for the CDR3 is TGTGCCTGGAGCGGACTGTTAAGCAATCAGCCCCAGCATTTT.

The chain couples TRBV7-9 to TRBJ1-1; 7 bases align to TRBD1. This CDR3 has 13 residues. Germline V gives CDR1 SEHNR, CDR2 FQNEAQ (reference sequence). V dropped 5 bases and J dropped 8; count of bases not matched to a gene: 8. The CDR3 sequence is CASSATRDSEAFF. In nucleotides, the CDR3 is TGTGCCAGCAGCGCAACCCGGGACAGCGAAGCTTTCTTT. The whole variable domain, filled in from reference TRBV7-9 and TRBJ1-1, reads DTGVSQNPRHKITKRGQNVTFRCDPISEHNRLYWYRQTLGQGPEFLTYFQNEAQLEKSRLLSDRFSAERPKGSFSTLEIQRTEQGDSAMYLCASSATRDSEAFFGQGTRLTVV.

V is TRBV27 and J is TRBJ1-4; TRBD1 aligns across 7 bases. This CDR3 is built from 15 residues. The germline CDR1 and CDR2 sequences are MNHEY and SMNVEV (reference sequence). The V segment lost 4 bases and the J segment 8 bases; nucleotides outside the gene matches: 10. CDR3 sequence reads: CASSSTGTVWEKLFF. The CDR3, as DNA: TGTGCCAGCAGTTCCACCGGGACAGTTTGGGAAAAACTGTTTTTT. Variable domain in full (rest from reference TRBV27 and TRBJ1-4): EAQVTQNPRYLITVTGKKLTVTCSQNMNHEYMSWYRQDPGLGLRQIYYSMNVEVTDKGDVPEGYKVSRKEKRNFPLILESPSPNQTSLYFCASSSTGTVWEKLFFGSGTQLSVL.

The V and J genes are TRBV4-2 and TRBJ2-1; 12 positions agree with TRBD2. The J segment lost 8 bases and the V segment lost 0 bases, leaving 2 bases of the junction unmatched. The CDR3 contains 15 residues. Germline assignment: CDR1 LGHNA and CDR2 YNFKEQ. The CDR3 DNA follows: TGTGCCAGCAGCCAAGAAACTAGCGGGGGGTATGAGCAGTTCTTC. This translates into CASSQETSGGYEQFF.

The chain couples TRBV7-3 to TRBJ2-6, with TRBD1 matching 10 bases. The CDR3 extends over 16 amino acids. CDR1 SGHTA and CDR2 FQGTGA come from the germline V gene. The V and J ends lost 4 bases and 3 bases, in that order; junction bases with no gene match: 3. CDR3 amino acids: CASSSGQGNGANVLTF. The CDR3 DNA is TGTGCCAGCAGCTCGGGACAGGGGAATGGGGCCAACGTCCTGACTTTC.

This clone was seen a few times. The rearrangement uses TRBV2 and TRBJ2-7; D may be TRBD1 or TRBD2 (5 bases each). The CDR3 totals 15 residues. The germline V and J ends were trimmed by 6 bases and 0 bases, with 15 bases remaining between them. The germline gives CDR1 SNHLY, CDR2 FYNNEI. Written as DNA, the CDR3 is TGTGCCAGCAGAAAGCTGACTGGGGGCTCCTACGAGCAGTACTTC. The encoded protein is CASRKLTGGSYEQYF.

The chain carries TRBV6-5 and TRBJ2-1; the D gene could be TRBD1 or TRBD2 (5 bases each). The CDR3 runs to 15 residues. Trimming took 2 bases from V and 0 from J, leaving 8 bases between them. CDR1 is MNHEY, CDR2 SVGAGI, per germline. CDR3 amino acids: CASSYGGSSYNEQFF. Written as DNA, the CDR3 is TGTGCCAGCAGTTACGGGGGTAGCTCCTACAATGAGCAGTTCTTC.

The J gene is TRBJ2-2, the V gene TRBV3-1 (or the pseudogene TRBV3-2); D uncertain. The V end lost 4 bases, the J end lost 4 bases, and 7 bases lay between the germline ends. This CDR3 has 13 amino acids. Germline CDR1 LGHDT, CDR2 YNNKEL (reference sequence). The CDR3 here is CASSLLSTGELFF. CDR3 coding DNA: TGTGCCAGCAGCCTCCTCAGCACCGGGGAGCTGTTTTTT.

The V call is TRBV19, the J call TRBJ1-2; D is unresolved. The V end was cut by 3 bases, the J end by 3 bases, with 14 bases between. This CDR3 spans 15 amino acids. CDR1 LNHDA and CDR2 SQIVND come from the germline V gene (reference sequence). The CDR3 region is CASSMVVPGYYGYTF. DNA of the CDR3: TGTGCCAGTAGTATGGTAGTTCCGGGGTACTATGGCTACACCTTC.

The chain links TRBV28 to TRBJ1-2; 9 positions agree with TRBD1. Germline CDR1 and CDR2: MDHEN and SYDVKM. This CDR3 contains 16 residues. V lost 1 base and J lost 5; bases outside the gene matches: 8. The CDR3 region is CASSLFGTGNGYGYTF. The CDR3 DNA is TGTGCCAGCAGTTTATTCGGGACAGGGAATGGGTATGGCTACACCTTC.

The chain recombines TRBV6-2 or TRBV6-3 with TRBJ2-1, with D perhaps being TRBD1 or TRBD2 (7 bases each). The V end was cut by 0 bases, the J end by 4 bases, with 16 bases between. The CDR3 is made up of 17 amino acids. CDR1 is MNHEY and CDR2 is SVGEGT in the germline V gene. For the CDR3, the DNA is TGTGCCAGCAGTTACTCTCCAGGGGGGGGACTTTACAATGAGCAGTTCTTC. Its protein product is CASSYSPGGGLYNEQFF.

The genes are TRBV7-2 and TRBJ1-5; 9 bases align to TRBD1. This CDR3 spans 17 amino acids. V shed 1 base and J 1 base; nucleotides not matched to a gene: 5. Germline V lookup: CDR1 SGHTA, CDR2 FQGNSA. The CDR3 region has the DNA TGTGCCAGCAGCTTAGGGACAGGGGTATGGAGCAATCAGCCCCAGCATTTT. Translated, it gives CASSLGTGVWSNQPQHF.

The rearrangement links TRBV13 to TRBJ2-5; D is possibly TRBD2 (5 bases). The germline V gene encodes CDR1 PRHDT and CDR2 FYEKMQ (reference sequence). Trimming removed 2 bases at V and 3 bases at J, with 13 bases between. The CDR3 contains 15 residues. CDR3 protein: CASSLSSWEKETQYF. CDR3 sequence (DNA): TGTGCCAGCAGCTTATCGTCGTGGGAGAAAGAGACCCAGTACTTC.

V is TRBV6-6 and J is TRBJ1-5; D perhaps matches TRBD1 (6 bases). Germline V gives CDR1 MNHNY, CDR2 SVGAGI (reference sequence). This CDR3 region has 14 residues. Trimming stripped 8 bases from V and 4 bases from J, with 15 bases between. CDR3 protein: CASVTRGGNQPQHF. CDR3 DNA: TGTGCCAGCGTTACGAGGGGGGGGAATCAGCCCCAGCATTTT.

The CDR3 is CASSPSSAGGKETQYF. For the CDR3, the DNA is TGCGCCAGCAGCCCCTCCTCTGCGGGGGGAAAAGAGACCCAGTACTTC. The rearrangement links TRBV4-1 to TRBJ2-5, with 8 bases aligning to TRBD2. Germline V gene sequence: CDR1 MGHRA, CDR2 YSYEKL. Unmatched junction bases numbered 10, after V lost 4 bases and J lost 3 bases. CDR3 length: 16 amino acids.

This clone was observed once. The rearrangement joins TRBV6-6 to TRBJ1-5; D remains unclear. Germline V gene lookup returns CDR1 MNHNY and CDR2 SVGAGI (reference sequence). There are 14 residues in the CDR3. V gave up 5 bases and J gave up 0 bases, with 8 bases separating them. DNA for the CDR3: TGTGCCAGCAGTGTACAGTATAGCAATCAGCCCCAGCATTTT. As protein: CASSVQYSNQPQHF.

The rearrangement uses TRBV5-1 and TRBJ2-3; D gene ambiguous. The CDR3 loop spans 13 amino acids. V was shortened by 4 bases and J by 2 bases, with 8 bases between the two germline ends. Germline V CDR1 and CDR2: SGHRS, YFSETQ. In DNA, the CDR3 is TGCGCCAGCAGCCCTTCTAACACAGATACGCAGTATTTT. Amino acid sequence: CASSPSNTDTQYF.

CDR3 region: CASSEGGKGPDTEAFF. CDR3 coding DNA: TGTGCCAGCAGTGAAGGAGGGAAGGGTCCCGACACTGAAGCTTTCTTT. The genes are TRBV25-1 and TRBJ1-1; D call uncertain. V was shortened by 2 bases and J by 3 bases, with 16 bases between the two germline ends. This CDR3 is built from 16 residues. The germline CDR1 and CDR2 sequences are MGHDK and SYGVNS.

The chain combines TRBV28 with TRBJ2-3, with 7 bases aligning to TRBD2. Germline loops: CDR1 MDHEN, CDR2 SYDVKM. CDR3 length equals 17 residues. Unmatched junction bases numbered 8, after V lost 0 bases and J lost 2 bases. The CDR3 region is CASSLWSGGRPTDTQYF. Here the CDR3 DNA reads TGTGCCAGCAGTTTATGGTCCGGCGGGAGACCCACAGATACGCAGTATTTT.

This clone was detected once. The chain joins TRBV5-4 to TRBJ2-7; possible D gene TRBD1, 6 bases. This CDR3 has 13 amino acids. V shed 1 base and J shed 5 bases, with 10 bases lying between them. The germline V gene has CDR1 SGHNT and CDR2 YYREEE (reference sequence). The DNA of the CDR3 is TGTGCCAGCAGCTTGACAGGGTCCCACGAGCAGTACTTC. Its protein is CASSLTGSHEQYF.

The chain is built from TRBV27 and TRBJ1-1; D not certain. Germline V gene data show CDR1 as MNHEY and CDR2 as SMNVEV (reference sequence). Trimming left V 5 bases short and J 1 base short, with 14 bases between. The CDR3 sequence is 15 residues long. The DNA for the CDR3 is TGTGCCAGCAGTGGGTCAAGGTCATGGAACACTGAAGCTTTCTTT. It yields the protein CASSGSRSWNTEAFF.

This sequence joins TRBV27 and TRBJ2-3; TRBD2 matches 8 bases. Per the germline V gene, CDR1 is MNHEY and CDR2 is SMNVEV (reference sequence). This CDR3 comprises 17 residues. J lost 6 bases, V lost 3 bases, and 14 bases had no gene match. CDR3: CASSFDRGGLYRDTQYF. The DNA for the CDR3 is TGTGCCAGCAGTTTTGACCGGGGGGGCCTGTATCGTGATACGCAGTATTTT.